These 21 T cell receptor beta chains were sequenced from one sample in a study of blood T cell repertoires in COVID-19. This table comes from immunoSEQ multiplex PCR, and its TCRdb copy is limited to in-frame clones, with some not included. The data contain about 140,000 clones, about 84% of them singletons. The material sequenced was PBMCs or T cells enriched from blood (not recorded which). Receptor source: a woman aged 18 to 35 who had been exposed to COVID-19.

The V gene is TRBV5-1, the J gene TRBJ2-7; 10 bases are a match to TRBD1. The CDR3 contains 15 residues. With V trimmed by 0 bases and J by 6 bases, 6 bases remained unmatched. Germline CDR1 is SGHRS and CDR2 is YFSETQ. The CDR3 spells CASSLGGGQGIEQYF. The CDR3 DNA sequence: TGCGCCAGCAGCTTGGGAGGGGGACAGGGGATCGAGCAGTACTTC.

The CDR3 DNA reads as TGCGCCAGCAGCCTACAGGGTACTGAGACCCAGTACTTC. Amino acids: CASSLQGTETQYF. The gene calls are TRBV10-1 and TRBJ2-5; weak D call: TRBD1 (6 bases). The CDR3 runs 13 residues. V dropped 6 bases and J dropped 5 bases, with 13 bases sitting between them. CDR1 and CDR2 from the germline V gene are WNHNN and SYGVQD (reference sequence).

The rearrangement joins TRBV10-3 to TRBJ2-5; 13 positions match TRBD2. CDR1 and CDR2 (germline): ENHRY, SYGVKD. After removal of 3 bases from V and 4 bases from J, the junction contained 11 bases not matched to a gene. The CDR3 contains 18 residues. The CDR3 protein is CAISDQSEGLAGPETQYF. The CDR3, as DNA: TGTGCCATCAGTGACCAAAGTGAGGGACTAGCGGGACCAGAGACCCAGTACTTC.

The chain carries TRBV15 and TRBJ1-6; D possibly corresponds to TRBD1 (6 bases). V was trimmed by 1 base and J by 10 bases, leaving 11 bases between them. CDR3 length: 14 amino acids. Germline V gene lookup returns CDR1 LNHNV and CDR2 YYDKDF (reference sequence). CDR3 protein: CATSRGQVRSPLHF. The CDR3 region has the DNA TGTGCCACCAGCAGAGGACAGGTCAGATCACCCCTCCACTTT.

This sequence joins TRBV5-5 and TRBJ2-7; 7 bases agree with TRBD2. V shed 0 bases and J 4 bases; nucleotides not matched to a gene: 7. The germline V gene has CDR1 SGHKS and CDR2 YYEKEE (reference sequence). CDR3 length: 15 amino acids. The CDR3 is CASSLEASGHYEQYF. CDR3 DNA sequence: TGTGCCAGCAGCTTGGAGGCTAGCGGACATTACGAGCAGTACTTC.

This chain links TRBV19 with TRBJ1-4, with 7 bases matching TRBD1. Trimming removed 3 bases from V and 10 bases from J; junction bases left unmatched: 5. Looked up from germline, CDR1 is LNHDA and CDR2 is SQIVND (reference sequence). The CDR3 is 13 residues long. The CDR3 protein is CASSIDQGGKLFF. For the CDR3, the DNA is TGTGCCAGTAGTATCGACCAGGGGGGAAAACTGTTTTTT.

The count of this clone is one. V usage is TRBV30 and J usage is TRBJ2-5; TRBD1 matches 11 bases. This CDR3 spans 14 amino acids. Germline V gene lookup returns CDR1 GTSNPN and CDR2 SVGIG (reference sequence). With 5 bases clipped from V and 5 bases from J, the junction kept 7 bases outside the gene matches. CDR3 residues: CAWGGQGALETQYF. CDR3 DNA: TGTGCCTGGGGTGGACAGGGGGCTTTGGAGACCCAGTACTTC.

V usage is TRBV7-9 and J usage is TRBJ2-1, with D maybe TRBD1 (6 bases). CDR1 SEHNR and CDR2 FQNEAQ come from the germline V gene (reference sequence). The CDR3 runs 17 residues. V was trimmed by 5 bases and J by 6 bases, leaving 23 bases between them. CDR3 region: CASSGTRTVRALNEQFF. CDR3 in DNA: TGTGCCAGCAGCGGAACCAGGACAGTGAGGGCCCTCAATGAGCAGTTCTTC.

CDR3 protein: CASSVGQRSNQPQHF. CDR3 nucleotide sequence: TGTGCCAGCAGCGTCGGACAGAGAAGCAATCAGCCCCAGCATTTT. V usage is TRBV7-6 and J usage is TRBJ1-5, with D perhaps TRBD1 (6 bases). The CDR3 covers 15 residues. Germline CDR1 and CDR2: SGHVS and FNYEAQ. The germline V and J ends were trimmed by 5 bases and 1 base, with 12 bases remaining between them.

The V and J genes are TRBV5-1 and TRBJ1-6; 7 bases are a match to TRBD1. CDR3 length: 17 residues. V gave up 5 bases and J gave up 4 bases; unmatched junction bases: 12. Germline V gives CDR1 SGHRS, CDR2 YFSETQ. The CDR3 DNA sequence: TGCGCCAGCAGACGTGAAAGAGGGGGCGGTTATAATTCACCCCTCCACTTT. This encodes CASRRERGGGYNSPLHF.

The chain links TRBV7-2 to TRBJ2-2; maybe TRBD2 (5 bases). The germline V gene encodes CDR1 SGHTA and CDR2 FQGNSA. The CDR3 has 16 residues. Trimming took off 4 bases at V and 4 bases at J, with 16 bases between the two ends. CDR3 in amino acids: CASSYQVGISTGELFF. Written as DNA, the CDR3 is TGTGCCAGCAGCTACCAAGTCGGGATTTCCACCGGGGAGCTGTTTTTT. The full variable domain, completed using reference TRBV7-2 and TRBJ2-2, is GAGVSQSPSNKVTEKGKDVELRCDPISGHTALYWYRQSLGQGLEFLIYFQGNSAPDKSGLPSDRFSAERTGGSVSTLTIQRTQQEDSAVYLCASSYQVGISTGELFFGEGSRLTVL.

The CDR3 bases are TGTGCCAGCAGCCCGCGGGGTTTGAACACTGAAGCTTTCTTT. Its protein is CASSPRGLNTEAFF. The chain has TRBV3-1 (or the pseudogene TRBV3-2) and TRBJ1-1; D is unresolved. CDR3 length: 14 amino acids. V dropped 4 bases and J dropped 0 bases, with 9 bases sitting between them. Germline CDR1 reads LGHDT; CDR2 reads YNNKEL (reference sequence).

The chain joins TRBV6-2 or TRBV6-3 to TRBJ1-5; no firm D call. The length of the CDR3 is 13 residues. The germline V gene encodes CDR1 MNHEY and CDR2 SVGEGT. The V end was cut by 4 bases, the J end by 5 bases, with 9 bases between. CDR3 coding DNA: TGTGCCAGCAGTTTCGGGAGGTATCAGCCCCAGCATTTT. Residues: CASSFGRYQPQHF.

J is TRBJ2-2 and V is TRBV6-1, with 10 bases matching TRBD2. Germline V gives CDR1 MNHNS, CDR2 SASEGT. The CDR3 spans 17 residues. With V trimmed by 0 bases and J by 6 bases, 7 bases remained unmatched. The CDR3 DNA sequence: TGTGCCAGCAGTGAAGCACTCCTAGCGGGAGTATCCGGGGAGCTGTTTTTT. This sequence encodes CASSEALLAGVSGELFF.

The DNA of the CDR3 is TGTGCCAGCAGCCCAACTACCGGGGAGCTGTTTTTT. The encoded protein is CASSPTTGELFF. V gene TRBV7-9 combines with J gene TRBJ2-2; D uncertain. This CDR3 region has 12 residues. CDR1 SEHNR and CDR2 FQNEAQ come from the germline V gene (reference sequence). V lost 5 bases and J 5 bases, leaving 6 bases between the germline ends. The variable domain in full, with the rest retrieved from reference TRBV7-9 and TRBJ2-2, is DTGVSQNPRHKITKRGQNVTFRCDPISEHNRLYWYRQTLGQGPEFLTYFQNEAQLEKSRLLSDRFSAERPKGSFSTLEIQRTEQGDSAMYLCASSPTTGELFFGEGSRLTVL.

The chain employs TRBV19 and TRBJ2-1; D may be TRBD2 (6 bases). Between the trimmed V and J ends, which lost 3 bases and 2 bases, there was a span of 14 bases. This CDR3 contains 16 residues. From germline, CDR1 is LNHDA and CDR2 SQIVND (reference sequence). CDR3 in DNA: TGTGCCAGTAGTATCGGGCACGGAGGGACCTACAATGAGCAGTTCTTC. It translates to CASSIGHGGTYNEQFF.

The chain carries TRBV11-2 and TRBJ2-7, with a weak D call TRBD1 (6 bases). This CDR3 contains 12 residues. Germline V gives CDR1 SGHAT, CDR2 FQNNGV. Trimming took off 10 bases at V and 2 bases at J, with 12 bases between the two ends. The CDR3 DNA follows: TGTGCCACCGCGACAGGTACCTACGAGCAGTACTTC. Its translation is CATATGTYEQYF.

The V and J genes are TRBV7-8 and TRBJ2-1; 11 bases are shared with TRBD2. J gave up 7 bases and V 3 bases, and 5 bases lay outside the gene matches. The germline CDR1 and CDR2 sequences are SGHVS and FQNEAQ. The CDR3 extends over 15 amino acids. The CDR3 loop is CASSFTSGRWNEQFF. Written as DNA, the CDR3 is TGTGCCAGCAGCTTTACTAGCGGGAGATGGAATGAGCAGTTCTTC.

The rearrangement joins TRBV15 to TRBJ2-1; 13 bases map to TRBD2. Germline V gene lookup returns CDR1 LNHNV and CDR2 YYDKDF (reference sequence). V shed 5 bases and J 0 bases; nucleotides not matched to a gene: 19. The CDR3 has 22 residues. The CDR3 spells CATSGTITTGTSGTRSYNEQFF. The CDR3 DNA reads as TGTGCCACCAGCGGAACCATAACCACCGGGACTAGCGGGACCCGCTCCTACAATGAGCAGTTCTTC.

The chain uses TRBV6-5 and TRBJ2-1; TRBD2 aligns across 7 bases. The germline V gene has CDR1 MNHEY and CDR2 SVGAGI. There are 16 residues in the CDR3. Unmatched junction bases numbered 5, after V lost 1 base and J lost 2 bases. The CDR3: CASSYYPSGTYNEQFF. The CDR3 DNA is TGTGCCAGCAGTTACTATCCTAGCGGTACCTACAATGAGCAGTTCTTC.

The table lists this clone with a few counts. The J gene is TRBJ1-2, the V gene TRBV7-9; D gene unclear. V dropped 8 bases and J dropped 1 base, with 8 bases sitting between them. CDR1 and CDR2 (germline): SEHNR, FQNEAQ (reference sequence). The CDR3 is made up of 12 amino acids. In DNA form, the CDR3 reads TGTGCCAGCGGGGAGAATAACTATGGCTACACCTTC. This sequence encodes CASGENNYGYTF.